This TCR beta chain was identified during a study of metastatic and nonmetastatic thyroid tumors. The overall study: Comparison of repertoires was carried out across blood and tumor or nodule tissue from malignant and benign thyroid patients.

Within the sample, this clone is medium-sized. The CDR3 length is 13 residues. V dropped 5 bases and J dropped 6 bases, with 12 bases sitting between them. Thyroid surgery had not been preceded by any treatment in any patient. Original methodology: A classifier for distant metastasis in papillary thyroid cancer was constructed using CDR3 differences observed across clinicopathological groups. TCRdb re-called the PCR reads with MiXCR. These V and J calls originate from TCRdb's pipeline instead of the authors' own analysis. Seen here are roughly 30,000 clones, roughly 3.5% observed once, and the top ten hold less than 3.5%.

This sequence joins TRBV12-3 or TRBV12-4 and TRBJ2-3; no clear D. Specimen: blood. This TCR came from a male donor with papillary thyroid cancer or a benign thyroid nodule (not recorded which). Some clones in this sample may be carry-over from other donors' samples. The CDR3 DNA is TGTGCCAGCAGTATCGCCGGGTCGGATACGCAGTATTTT. Protein sequence: CASSIAGSDTQYF.